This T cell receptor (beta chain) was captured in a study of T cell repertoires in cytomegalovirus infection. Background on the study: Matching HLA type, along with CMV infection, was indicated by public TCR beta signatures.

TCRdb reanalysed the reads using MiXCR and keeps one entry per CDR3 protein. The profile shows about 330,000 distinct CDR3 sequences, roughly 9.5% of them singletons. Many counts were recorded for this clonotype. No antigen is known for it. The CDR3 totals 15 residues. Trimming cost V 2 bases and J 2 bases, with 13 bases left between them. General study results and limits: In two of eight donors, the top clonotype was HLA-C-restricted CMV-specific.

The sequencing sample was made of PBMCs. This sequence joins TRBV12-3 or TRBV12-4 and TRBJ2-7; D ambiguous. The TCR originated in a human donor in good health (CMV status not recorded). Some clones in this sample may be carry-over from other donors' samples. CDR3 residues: CASSLRSGGAYEQYF. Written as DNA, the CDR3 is TGTGCCAGCAGTTTACGATCCGGCGGTGCCTACGAGCAGTACTTC.